This T cell receptor (beta chain) emerged from a study of cytomegalovirus exposure and HLA in healthy donors. General study results and limits: In a later analysis, a missense DCLRE1C variant was linked to TCR beta V- and J-gene trimming. A later analysis revealed that TCR association rates differed between HLA loci, peaking at DRB1 and bottoming out at HLA-C. There were a few CMV-associated chains whose specificity for CMV antigens was confirmed in vitro.

The PCR had 60 Vbeta and 13 Jbeta primers. Profiled with immunoSEQ multiplex PCR; TCRdb holds only in-frame clones, not every one. The sample table sets out 35,000 to 45,000 clones. Trimming cost V 2 bases and J 2 bases; bases outside gene matches: 9. CDR3 size: 16 residues. The V gene's germline CDR1 is MGHRA and CDR2 YSYEKL. A note on this clone: What it binds is not known.

Sequencing was performed on PBMCs. This chain joins TRBV4-1 and TRBJ2-7; 7 bases are shared with TRBD1. The sequence came from a man aged 25-40 years in good health and CMV-seronegative. The CDR3 region has the DNA TGCGCCAGCAGCCAAAGGACAGGAGAAATCGCCTACGAGCAGTACTTC. It encodes CASSQRTGEIAYEQYF.